This TCR beta chain comes out of a study of response to subunit inactivated influenza vaccine. Study-level findings and limits: T cells newly recruited by each seasonal influenza vaccination are few, the authors suggested.

The CDR3 contains 14 residues. In germline, CDR1 is SQVTM, CDR2 ANQGSEA. With V trimmed by 7 bases and J by 2 bases, 6 bases remained unmatched. This clonotype appeared a few times. Antigen unknown. One entry per CDR3 protein results from TCRdb running MiXCR on the RT-PCR reads. The data contain 550,000 to 800,000 distinct CDR3 sequences, roughly 14% of them singletons. The starting material was PBMCs from blood, obtained roughly 12 days after vaccination. The clonotype was recovered from a man in his forties or fifties who received an inactivated influenza vaccine. The chain couples TRBV29-1 to TRBJ2-2, with TRBD1 identical over 8 bases. The CDR3 DNA reads TGCAGCGCCTCGACAGGGGTTAACACCGGGGAGCTGTTTTTT. This gives the protein CSASTGVNTGELFF.